A selection of T cell receptor beta chains follows, all from one sample in a study of cytotoxic CD8 clonotypes in ibrutinib-treated CLL. TCRdb keeps only in-frame clones here, not all; method: immunoSEQ multiplex PCR. The data contain about 28,000 clones, roughly 60% of them singletons. Material: PBMCs, obtained before ibrutinib treatment. Receptors originate from a human donor with chronic lymphocytic leukemia. Each CDR3 is given with its conserved first and last residue. A D gene is named only where the DNA matches it firmly. The listing skips clone size in some rows; elsewhere it reads once, few, many or a size class.

j_call	v_call	clone_size	d_call	cdr3_aa	cdr3_nt
TRBJ2-1	TRBV10-3	few	NA	CAISESIIYNEQFF	TGTGCCATCAGTGAGTCGATTATATACAATGAGCAGTTCTTC
TRBJ2-5	TRBV5-4	few	NA	CASSFDRYPTQETQYF	TGTGCCAGCAGCTTTGACCGTTATCCGACCCAAGAGACCCAGTACTTC
TRBJ2-7	TRBV4-2	NA	TRBD1	CASSPAGTGGYEQYF	TGTGCCAGCAGCCCGGCCGGGACAGGGGGTTACGAGCAGTACTTC
TRBJ1-5	TRBV4-2	NA	TRBD1	CASSQRQGADEQPQHF	TGTGCCAGCAGCCAGAGACAGGGGGCGGATGAACAGCCCCAGCATTTT
TRBJ2-7	TRBV6-1	NA	NA	CASTAGQGAYEQYF	TGTGCCAGCACGGCTGGGCAGGGAGCCTACGAGCAGTACTTC
TRBJ2-7	TRBV15	NA	NA	CATGVGDYEQYF	TGTGCCACCGGGGTGGGTGACTACGAGCAGTACTTC
TRBJ2-5	TRBV5-1	NA	NA	CASSNPQETQYF	TGCGCCAGCAGCAACCCCCAAGAGACCCAGTACTTC
TRBJ2-7	TRBV4-2	NA	NA	CASSQAGPPVKQYF	TGTGCCAGCAGCCAAGCGGGGCCCCCTGTCAAGCAGTACTTC
TRBJ1-1	TRBV28	NA	NA	CASSWTVNTEAFF	TGTGCCAGCAGTTGGACAGTGAACACTGAAGCTTTCTTT
TRBJ1-2	TRBV15	NA	NA	CATSPIPDTGTYGYTF	TGTGCCACCAGCCCAATCCCGGACACCGGCACCTATGGCTACACCTTC
TRBJ2-1	TRBV6-1	once	TRBD2	CASSALTSGPSNEQFF	TGTGCCAGCAGTGCCCTGACTAGCGGGCCCAGTAATGAGCAGTTCTTC
TRBJ1-2	TRBV6-5	NA	NA	CASSSPAWGYTF	TGTGCCAGCAGTTCACCCGCCTGGGGCTACACCTTC
TRBJ1-6	TRBV27	NA	NA	CASSQRAHRVNSPLHF	TGTGCCAGCAGCCAGCGGGCTCATCGGGTAAATTCACCCCTCCACTTT
TRBJ1-1	TRBV27	NA	NA	CASSPLRANTEAFF	TGTGCCAGCAGTCCCCTACGGGCGAACACTGAAGCTTTCTTT
TRBJ1-2	TRBV18	NA	NA	CASSPGDGTNYGYTF	TGTGCCAGCTCACCGGGAGACGGAACTAACTATGGCTACACCTTC
TRBJ2-5	TRBV7-8	NA	TRBD1	CASSTRQGSDETQYF	TGTGCCAGCAGCACCCGACAGGGGTCGGATGAGACCCAGTACTTC
TRBJ1-5	TRBV19	NA	TRBD1	CASSIGAARGQPQHF	TGTGCCAGTAGTATAGGGGCAGCCAGGGGGCAGCCCCAGCATTTT
TRBJ2-1	TRBV7-7	NA	TRBD2	CASSLTPAGASPSYNEQFF	TGTGCTAGCAGCTTAACTCCAGCGGGGGCCTCCCCCTCCTACAATGAGCAGTTCTTC
TRBJ2-2	TRBV10-1	few	NA	CASGHLITGELFF	TGCGCCAGTGGACACCTCATCACCGGGGAGCTGTTTTTT
TRBJ2-7	TRBV5-1	NA	NA	CASSLGPEQYF	TGCGCCAGCAGCTTGGGGCCCGAGCAGTACTTC
TRBJ2-1	TRBV5-1	NA	TRBD2	CASSSLALSYNEQFF	TGCGCCAGCAGCTCACTAGCGCTCTCCTACAATGAGCAGTTCTTC
TRBJ2-7	TRBV5-5	once	TRBD2	CASSLSGTTEQYF	TGTGCCAGCAGCCTCAGCGGGACCACGGAGCAGTACTTC
TRBJ2-7	TRBV9	NA	TRBD2	CASTPSGGSGSYEQYF	TGTGCCAGCACCCCTTCCGGGGGTAGCGGGTCCTACGAGCAGTACTTC
TRBJ1-1	TRBV20-1	NA	NA	CSARLVAEAFF	TGCAGTGCTAGACTGGTGGCTGAAGCTTTCTTT
TRBJ2-7	TRBV7-9	NA	NA	CASERMGYEQYF	TGTGCCAGCGAGAGGATGGGATACGAGCAGTACTTC
TRBJ1-5	TRBV4-1	NA	NA	CASSWAGSDQPQHF	TGCGCCAGCAGCTGGGCGGGTTCGGATCAGCCCCAGCATTTT
TRBJ1-1	TRBV28	NA	NA	CASSPKTGRMNTEAFF	TGTGCCAGCAGCCCTAAGACAGGTCGAATGAACACTGAAGCTTTCTTT
TRBJ1-2	TRBV5-6	NA	TRBD1	CASSFEDRVAHGYTF	TGTGCCAGCAGCTTTGAGGACAGGGTGGCTCATGGCTACACCTTC
TRBJ2-1	TRBV4-1	NA	TRBD2	CASSQGGFGTSGRNEQFF	TGCGCCAGCAGCCAGGGGGGTTTTGGGACTAGCGGGAGAAATGAGCAGTTCTTC
TRBJ1-2	TRBV19	NA	TRBD1	CASSTQGANYGYTF	TGTGCCAGTAGTACACAGGGGGCAAACTATGGCTACACCTTC
TRBJ2-1	TRBV27	NA	NA	CASSSPASSYNEQFF	TGTGCCAGCAGCTCCCCGGCCAGCTCCTACAATGAGCAGTTCTTC
TRBJ2-7	TRBV5-4	NA	TRBD1	CASSRDRSQEQYF	TGTGCCAGCAGCCGGGACAGGTCTCAAGAGCAGTACTTC
TRBJ2-2	TRBV11-2	NA	TRBD2	CASSLNPPGLAGIGELFF	TGTGCCAGCAGCTTAAACCCCCCGGGACTAGCGGGCATCGGGGAGCTGTTTTTT
TRBJ1-2	TRBV2	few	NA	CASKQGLTGYGYTF	TGTGCCAGCAAGCAGGGGCTCACGGGCTATGGCTACACCTTC
TRBJ1-2	TRBV6-1	NA	TRBD1	CASSPYRGGGYTF	TGTGCCAGCAGTCCCTACAGGGGAGGCGGCTACACCTTC